Presented here are 23 T cell receptor beta chains from one specimen sequenced in a study of shared clonotypes between healthy human individuals. Clones were sequenced by immunoSEQ multiplex PCR, and TCRdb holds only the in-frame ones, with some missing. The sample records around 600,000 clones, around 97% being singletons. Sequences were obtained from naive CD4+ T cells sorted from blood. Subset reported: CD45RA+ positively selected. The receptors here all came from a woman in her 30s in good health.

V and J are TRBV4-1 and TRBJ2-1; the D gene is possibly TRBD2 (5 bases). V lost 2 bases and J lost 2, with 13 bases in between. CDR1 MGHRA and CDR2 YSYEKL come from the germline V gene. The CDR3 has 16 residues. CDR3 in amino acids: CASSQSSGEAYNEQFF. CDR3 nucleotide sequence: TGCGCCAGCAGCCAATCGTCCGGGGAAGCCTACAATGAGCAGTTCTTC.

The gene calls are TRBV5-6 and TRBJ2-7, with 7 positions matching TRBD2. Trimming cost V 0 bases and J 4 bases; bases outside gene matches: 4. The CDR3 runs 14 residues. CDR1 SGHDT and CDR2 YYEEEE come from the germline V gene. CDR3 in amino acids: CASSLGSSGYEQYF. The CDR3 DNA reads as TGTGCCAGCAGCTTGGGTTCTAGCGGATACGAGCAGTACTTC.

The J gene is TRBJ1-5, the V gene TRBV6-6; 7 nucleotides align to TRBD1. This CDR3 has 14 residues. Germline CDR1 is MNHNY and CDR2 is SVGAGI (reference sequence). V shed 5 bases, J shed 4 bases, and the junction held 5 bases outside the gene matches. This CDR3 reads CASSDRDRNQPQHF. The CDR3 DNA reads TGTGCCAGCAGTGACCGGGACAGAAATCAGCCCCAGCATTTT.

J is TRBJ2-2 and V is TRBV5-1; D call uncertain. The CDR3 has 15 residues. Germline assignment: CDR1 SGHRS and CDR2 YFSETQ. V gave up 5 bases and J gave up 0 bases, with 11 bases separating them. DNA for the CDR3: TGCGCCAGCAGACAATACGTCACGAACACCGGGGAGCTGTTTTTT. It encodes CASRQYVTNTGELFF.

V and J are TRBV2 and TRBJ1-2; D gene uncertain. The CDR3 loop spans 11 amino acids. Trimming left V 11 bases short and J 5 bases short, with 12 bases between. Per germline, CDR1 SNHLY and CDR2 FYNNEI. The CDR3 sequence is CAPRAPYGYTF. The CDR3 DNA reads as TGTGCCCCCCGGGCACCGTATGGCTACACCTTC.

The chain recombines TRBV30 with TRBJ1-3; D call uncertain. This CDR3 comprises 12 residues. V was cut by 0 bases and J by 3 bases, with 3 bases left in between. From germline, CDR1 is GTSNPN and CDR2 SVGIG (reference sequence). CDR3 sequence reads: CAWSVFGNTIYF. Written as DNA, the CDR3 is TGTGCCTGGAGTGTATTTGGAAACACCATATATTTT.

The chain is built from TRBV7-3 and TRBJ2-7; D remains unclear. The CDR3 has 13 amino acids. Deletions cut 5 bases from V and 6 bases from J, with 14 bases between. Per germline, CDR1 SGHTA and CDR2 FQGTGA. The CDR3 DNA reads as TGTGCCAGCAGCCTCCAGCAGTGGGGCGAGCAGTACTTC. Translation gives CASSLQQWGEQYF.

This chain joins TRBV6-1 and TRBJ1-3, with 8 bases fitting TRBD1. Per germline, CDR1 MNHNS and CDR2 SASEGT. Losses at the gene ends were 4 bases for V and 2 bases for J; bases not matched to a gene: 7. This CDR3 region has 16 residues. This CDR3 is CASSGLGQEAGNTIYF. The CDR3 DNA reads TGTGCCAGCAGTGGATTGGGACAGGAAGCTGGAAACACCATATATTTT.

The J gene is TRBJ2-7, the V gene TRBV11-2, with TRBD2 matching over 11 bases. The CDR3 covers 16 residues. The germline gives CDR1 SGHAT, CDR2 FQNNGV. V was pared by 1 base and J by 3 bases, with 5 bases of the junction left unmatched. The CDR3 DNA reads as TGTGCCAGCAGCTTAGTGGGTAGCGGGAGGGTCTACGAGCAGTACTTC. Residues: CASSLVGSGRVYEQYF. Complete variable domain (other parts from reference TRBV11-2 and TRBJ2-7): EAGVAQSPRYKIIEKRQSVAFWCNPISGHATLYWYQQILGQGPKLLIQFQNNGVVDDSQLPKDRFSAERLKGVDSTLKIQPAKLEDSAVYLCASSLVGSGRVYEQYFGPGTRLTVT.

The chain joins TRBV6-5 to TRBJ2-1; the match to TRBD2 covers 9 bases. After removal of 4 bases from V and 4 bases from J, the junction contained 5 bases not matched to a gene. The CDR3 extends over 15 amino acids. CDR1 MNHEY and CDR2 SVGAGI come from the germline V gene. The CDR3 reads CASSSGLATYNEQFF. The DNA for the CDR3 is TGTGCCAGCAGTTCTGGACTAGCGACATACAATGAGCAGTTCTTC.

This clone was observed once. This sequence joins TRBV20-1 and TRBJ2-1; D call uncertain. V was pared by 0 bases and J by 11 bases, with 8 bases between. This CDR3 has 11 residues. CDR1 DFQATT and CDR2 SNEGSKA come from the germline V gene (reference sequence). This chain's CDR3 is CSAREGLKQFF. The CDR3 DNA reads as TGCAGTGCTAGAGAGGGTCTAAAGCAGTTCTTC.

The V call is TRBV27, the J call TRBJ1-1, with TRBD1 identical over 11 bases. The CDR3 totals 16 residues. Germline V gives CDR1 MNHEY, CDR2 SMNVEV (reference sequence). V was pared by 5 bases and J by 4 bases, with 9 bases of the junction left unmatched. CDR3 DNA: TGTGCCAGCAGTCGAACCGGGACAGGGGGGTCCACTGAAGCTTTCTTT. Translating gives CASSRTGTGGSTEAFF.

Points on this clone: This same CDR3 is encoded by further DNA sequences in the sample. The chain couples TRBV5-4 to TRBJ1-3; weak D call: TRBD1 (6 bases). V lost 0 bases and J 4 bases, leaving 8 bases between the germline ends. Germline CDR1 is SGHNT and CDR2 is YYREEE (reference sequence). The CDR3 contains 14 residues. CDR3 nucleotides: TGTGCCAGCAGCTTGGACAGGGTCGGAAACACCATATATTTT. This codes for CASSLDRVGNTIYF.

The chain joins TRBV11-2 to TRBJ2-7; 8 bases match TRBD2. With 3 bases clipped from V and 5 bases from J, the junction kept 6 bases outside the gene matches. The CDR3 is 14 residues long. Germline CDR1 SGHAT, CDR2 FQNNGV. CDR3 sequence reads: CASSFSGTPNEQYF. For the CDR3, the DNA is TGTGCCAGCAGCTTTAGCGGGACCCCGAACGAGCAGTACTTC. Full variable domain (missing parts from reference TRBV11-2 and TRBJ2-7): EAGVAQSPRYKIIEKRQSVAFWCNPISGHATLYWYQQILGQGPKLLIQFQNNGVVDDSQLPKDRFSAERLKGVDSTLKIQPAKLEDSAVYLCASSFSGTPNEQYFGPGTRLTVT.

The chain carries TRBV15 and TRBJ1-5, with a tentative D call TRBD1 (5 bases). Per germline, CDR1 LNHNV and CDR2 YYDKDF (reference sequence). There are 14 residues in the CDR3. With 2 bases removed from V and 6 bases from J, the gap between germline ends came to 11 bases. This chain's CDR3 is CATSRPGGSQPQHF. The CDR3 DNA reads as TGTGCCACCAGCAGACCGGGGGGGTCTCAGCCCCAGCATTTT.

V usage is TRBV9 and J usage is TRBJ2-7; the match to TRBD2 covers 9 bases. This CDR3 has 14 residues. The J segment lost 4 bases and the V segment lost 0 bases, leaving 2 bases of the junction unmatched. Looked up from germline, CDR1 is SGDLS and CDR2 is YYNGEE. The CDR3 reads CASSVGLAGYEQYF. In DNA form, the CDR3 reads TGTGCCAGCAGCGTAGGGCTAGCGGGGTACGAGCAGTACTTC.

The gene calls are TRBV29-1 and TRBJ2-7; 14 bases map to TRBD2. V lost 0 bases and J lost 6; bases outside the gene matches: 7. Per germline, CDR1 SQVTM and CDR2 ANQGSEA. CDR3 length: 16 amino acids. The CDR3 protein is CSVEDGGTSGSIEQYF. CDR3 nucleotide sequence: TGCAGCGTTGAAGATGGGGGGACTAGCGGGAGTATCGAGCAGTACTTC.

The chain carries TRBV19 and TRBJ2-7; 11 bases agree with TRBD1. Germline V gene sequence: CDR1 LNHDA, CDR2 SQIVND (reference sequence). This CDR3 region has 17 residues. With 5 bases clipped from V and 0 bases from J, the junction kept 9 bases outside the gene matches. CDR3 amino acids: CASSPDRGRYDSYEQYF. For the CDR3, the DNA is TGTGCCAGTAGTCCGGACAGGGGGCGTTACGACTCCTACGAGCAGTACTTC.

This chain links TRBV4-1 with TRBJ2-4, with 12 bases aligning to TRBD2. The CDR3 runs 19 residues. Germline assignment: CDR1 MGHRA and CDR2 YSYEKL. J was trimmed by 1 base and V by 5 bases; bases with no gene match: 12. The CDR3 loop reads CASSELLAGGIKAKNIQYF. The DNA of the CDR3 is TGCGCCAGCAGCGAACTGCTAGCGGGAGGGATTAAGGCCAAAAACATTCAGTACTTC.

The chain links TRBV28 to TRBJ1-1; no reliable D call. This CDR3 comprises 13 residues. Germline loops: CDR1 MDHEN, CDR2 SYDVKM. V lost 5 bases and J 4 bases, leaving 11 bases between the germline ends. CDR3 residues: CASSPLISTEAFF. CDR3 DNA sequence: TGTGCCAGCAGTCCCCTTATCAGCACTGAAGCTTTCTTT. The full variable domain, in which reference TRBV28 and TRBJ1-1 provide the parts outside the CDR3, is DVKVTQSSRYLVKRTGEKVFLECVQDMDHENMFWYRQDPGLGLRLIYFSYDVKMKEKGDIPEGYSVSREKKERFSLILESASTNQTSMYLCASSPLISTEAFFGQGTRLTVV.

CDR3 nucleotides: TGTGCCAGCCACCCCGAGGGCTGGCAGTGGACGGGGGAGCAGTACTTC. Translation gives CASHPEGWQWTGEQYF. The chain couples TRBV21-1 to TRBJ2-7; the D call TRBD2 from the table was never checked on the DNA. TRBV21-1 counts as a pseudogene. The CDR3 runs to 16 residues.

About this clone itself: Given the absence of the conserved phenylalanine or tryptophan at the CDR3 end, a read error is likely. Because the CDR3's place on the DNA is in doubt, the DNA is left out and the CDR3 is given as listed by TCRdb. The V and J genes are TRBV15 and TRBJ2-6; the table calls TRBD1, which could not be checked here. From its first to its last residue, the CDR3 has 8 amino acids. Germline CDR1 is LNHNV and CDR2 is YYDKDF (reference sequence). This CDR3 is CATSSTGL.

This chain uses TRBV19 with TRBJ2-7; D assignment may be TRBD1 or TRBD2 (5 bases each). The length of the CDR3 is 15 residues. Germline values: CDR1 LNHDA, CDR2 SQIVND (reference sequence). V lost 6 bases and J 0 bases, leaving 15 bases between the germline ends. The CDR3 DNA is TGTGCCAGTAGGCTCAGGGACCACCTCTCCTACGAGCAGTACTTC. Protein sequence: CASRLRDHLSYEQYF. The whole variable domain, filled in from reference TRBV19 and TRBJ2-7, reads DGGITQSPKYLFRKEGQNVTLSCEQNLNHDAMYWYRQDPGQGLRLIYYSQIVNDFQKGDIAEGYSVSREKKESFPLTVTSAQKNPTAFYLCASRLRDHLSYEQYFGPGTRLTVT.